In its sample, the clone carrying this T cell receptor beta chain was seen many times. Its matching antigen is unknown. TCRdb fed the reads into MiXCR, producing one record per CDR3 protein. The sample records approximately 240,000 distinct CDR3 sequences, approximately 13% being singletons. V lost 4 bases and J 2 bases, leaving 14 bases between the germline ends. CDR1 and CDR2 (germline): SEHNR, FQNEAQ (reference sequence). The CDR3 totals 15 residues. This entry is derived from a study of T cell repertoires in cytomegalovirus infection. About the research overall: Public TCR beta signature analysis indicated the presence of both CMV infection and matching HLA type.

Findings of the study overall: Cumulative frequency of public TCR beta families picked out carriers of CMV plus the relevant HLA. Dominant in the ex vivo response were TCR beta clonotypes restricted by HLA-C and specific for CMV.

J is TRBJ1-1 and V is TRBV7-9; perhaps TRBD1 as D (5 bases). The sample was PBMCs. This clonotype originated in a human donor in good health (CMV status not recorded). Some clones in this sample may be carry-over from other donors' samples. The CDR3 nucleotides are TGTGCCAGCAGCTACGGGGGGATAAGCAACACTGAAGCTTTCTTT. Protein product: CASSYGGISNTEAFF. Supplemented by reference TRBV7-9 and TRBJ1-1, the full variable domain reads DTGVSQNPRHKITKRGQNVTFRCDPISEHNRLYWYRQTLGQGPEFLTYFQNEAQLEKSRLLSDRFSAERPKGSFSTLEIQRTEQGDSAMYLCASSYGGISNTEAFFGQGTRLTVV.